The TCR beta chain under discussion was sequenced for a study of cytomegalovirus exposure and HLA in healthy donors. Study context: T cells numbering around 190 million yielded approximately 120 million unique TCR beta sequences in an earlier analysis. Tens of millions of unique TCRs, all from HLA-typed donors, were included in an early release of the data. The study, taken as a whole, reports: Presence/absence results assume similar sequencing depth per donor, which may not hold.

Remarks on this clone: Its antigen is undetermined.

The V end lost 2 bases, the J end lost 3 bases, and 17 bases lay between the germline ends. The CDR3 has 17 amino acids. Per germline, CDR1 ENHRY and CDR2 SYGVKD. The donors (healthy individuals) were bone marrow donors. Use of 60 Vbeta and 13 Jbeta primers characterized the PCR. Only in-frame clones appear in the TCRdb table, and some are missing; sequencing was by immunoSEQ multiplex PCR. The sample records 90,000 or so clones, 55% to 85% being singletons. The rearrangement uses TRBV10-3 and TRBJ2-1; the D gene is possibly TRBD1 (5 bases). The sequence came from a woman aged 18-35 years in good health and CMV-seropositive. Material: PBMCs. The CDR3 sequence is CAISEPDTGALYNEQFF. For the CDR3, the DNA is TGTGCCATCAGTGAGCCAGATACAGGAGCTCTCTACAATGAGCAGTTCTTC.